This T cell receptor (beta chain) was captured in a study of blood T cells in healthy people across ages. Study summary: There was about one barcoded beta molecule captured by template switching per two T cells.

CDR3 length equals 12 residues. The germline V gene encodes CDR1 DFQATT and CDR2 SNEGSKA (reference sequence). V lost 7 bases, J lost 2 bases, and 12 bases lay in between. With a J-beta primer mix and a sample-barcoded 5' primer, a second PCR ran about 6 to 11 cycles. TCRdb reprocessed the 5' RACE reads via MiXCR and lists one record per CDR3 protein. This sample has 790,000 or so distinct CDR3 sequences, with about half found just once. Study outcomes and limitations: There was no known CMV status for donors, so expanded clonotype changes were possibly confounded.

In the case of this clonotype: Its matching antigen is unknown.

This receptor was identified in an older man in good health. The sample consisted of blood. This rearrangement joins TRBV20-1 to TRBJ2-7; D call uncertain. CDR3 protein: CSGRQSTYEQYF. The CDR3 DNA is TGCAGTGGGCGGCAGTCCACCTACGAGCAGTACTTC.